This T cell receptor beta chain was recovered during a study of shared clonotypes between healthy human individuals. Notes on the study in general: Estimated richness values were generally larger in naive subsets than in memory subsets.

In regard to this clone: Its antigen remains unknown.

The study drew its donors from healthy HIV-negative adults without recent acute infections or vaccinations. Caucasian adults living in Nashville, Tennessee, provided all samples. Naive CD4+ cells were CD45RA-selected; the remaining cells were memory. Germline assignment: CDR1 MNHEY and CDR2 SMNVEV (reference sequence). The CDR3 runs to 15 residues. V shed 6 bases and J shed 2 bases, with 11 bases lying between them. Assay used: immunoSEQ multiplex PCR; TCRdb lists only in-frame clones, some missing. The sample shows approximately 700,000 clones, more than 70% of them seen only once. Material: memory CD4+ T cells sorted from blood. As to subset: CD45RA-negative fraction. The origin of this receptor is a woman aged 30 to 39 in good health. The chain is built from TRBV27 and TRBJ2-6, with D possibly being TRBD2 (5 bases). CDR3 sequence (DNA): TGTGCCAGCAGAGAGGACGGGGCTGGGGCCAACGTCCTGACTTTC. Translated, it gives CASREDGAGANVLTF.